These T cell receptor beta chains were read from a single sample in a study of blood T cells in healthy people across ages. TCRdb re-called the 5' RACE reads with MiXCR, one entry per CDR3 protein. The data show about 2 million distinct CDR3 sequences, 40% to 55% seen once. The sequenced sample was blood. These receptor sequences come from a woman aged 35 to 49 in good health. Both conserved end residues are part of each CDR3. D genes are given only for firm matches. Clone sizes are given selectively: once, few, many, or a class where the clone is expanded.

J | D | size | V | CDR3 | DNA
TRBJ2-6 | NA | few | TRBV4-2 | CASSQERDSGANVLTF | TGTGCCAGCAGCCAAGAGCGTGACTCTGGGGCCAACGTCCTGACTTTC
TRBJ2-5 | TRBD2 | NA | TRBV7-9 | CASSMSGGPYQETQYF | TGTGCCAGCAGCATGAGCGGGGGTCCGTACCAAGAGACCCAGTACTTC
TRBJ2-1 | NA | NA | TRBV4-1 | CASSPGTQLVNEQFF | TGCGCCAGCAGTCCCGGGACACAGTTGGTGAATGAGCAGTTCTTC
TRBJ2-3 | NA | few | TRBV5-1 | CASSLVLGSSTDTQYF | TGCGCCAGCAGCTTGGTCTTGGGCTCGAGCACAGATACGCAGTATTTT
TRBJ2-1 | NA | NA | TRBV25-1 | CASSDPQGPWMQFF | TGTGCCAGCAGTGATCCCCAGGGACCATGGATGCAGTTCTTC
TRBJ2-1 | TRBD1 | NA | TRBV20-1 | CSANTPGQGKETQFF | TGCAGTGCTAACACGCCGGGACAGGGTAAAGAGACCCAGTTCTTC
TRBJ1-5 | TRBD1 | NA | TRBV20-1 | CSASLTGVQPQHF | TGCAGTGCTAGTCTCACAGGGGTTCAGCCCCAGCATTTT
TRBJ2-3 | TRBD2 | few | TRBV9 | CASSNPQDGWGGPTQYF | TGTGCCAGCAGCAACCCACAGGACGGGTGGGGAGGGCCTACGCAGTATTTT
TRBJ2-1 | NA | NA | TRBV24-1 | CATMNRDFRRDNEQFF | TGTGCCACCATGAACAGGGACTTTCGGAGGGACAATGAGCAGTTCTTC
TRBJ2-7 | NA | NA | TRBV15 | CATSDPRGAVYNEQYF | TGTGCCACCAGTGATCCCCGTGGCGCGGTGTACAATGAGCAGTACTTC
TRBJ2-4 | NA | NA | TRBV6-5 | CASSYGGENIQYF | TGTGCCAGCAGTTACGGGGGAGAAAACATTCAGTACTTC
TRBJ2-5 | TRBD2 | few | TRBV15 | CATEGGGDNQETQYF | TGTGCCACCGAAGGCGGGGGGGACAACCAAGAGACCCAGTACTTC
TRBJ2-3 | TRBD2 | NA | TRBV6-5 | CASSYSGSPSGGTDTQYF | TGTGCCAGCAGTTACTCGGGGAGTCCCAGCGGGGGCACAGATACGCAGTATTTT
TRBJ2-4 | NA | few | TRBV7-2 | CASSDGPLAGFAKNIQYF | TGTGCCAGCAGCGACGGGCCCCTGGCAGGGTTCGCCAAAAACATTCAGTACTTC
TRBJ2-3 | NA | NA | TRBV9 | CASSDTSILSTDTQYF | TGTGCCAGCAGCGACACTAGCATACTTAGCACAGATACGCAGTATTTT
TRBJ2-7 | NA | NA | TRBV6-2/TRBV6-3 | CSSSKYRDSAEQYF | TGTTCCAGCAGTAAATACAGGGATAGTGCCGAGCAGTACTTC
TRBJ1-1 | NA | many | TRBV7-2 | CASSLRTEAFF | TGTGCCAGCAGCTTGAGAACTGAAGCTTTCTTT
TRBJ2-6 | TRBD1 | NA | TRBV7-9 | CASSPWTGTSGANVLTF | TGTGCCAGCAGCCCATGGACAGGAACCTCTGGGGCCAACGTCCTGACTTTC